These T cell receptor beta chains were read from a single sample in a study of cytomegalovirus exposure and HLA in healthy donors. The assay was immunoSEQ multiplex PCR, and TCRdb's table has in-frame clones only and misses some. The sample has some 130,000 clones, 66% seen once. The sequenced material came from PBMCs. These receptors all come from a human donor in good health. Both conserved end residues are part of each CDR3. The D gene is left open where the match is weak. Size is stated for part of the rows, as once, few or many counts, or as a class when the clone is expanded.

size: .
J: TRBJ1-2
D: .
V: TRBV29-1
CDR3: CSVGGHPYGYTF
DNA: TGCAGCGTTGGTGGGCATCCCTATGGCTACACCTTC

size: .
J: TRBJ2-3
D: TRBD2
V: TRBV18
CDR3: CASSPLTGAGTQYF
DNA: TGTGCCAGCTCACCTTTGACGGGAGCGGGAACGCAGTATTTT

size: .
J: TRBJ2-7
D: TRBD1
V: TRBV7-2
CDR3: CASRQGALISYEQYF
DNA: TGTGCCAGCAGACAGGGGGCTCTTATCTCCTACGAGCAGTACTTC

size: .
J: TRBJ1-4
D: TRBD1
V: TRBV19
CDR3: CATGTGAWNEKLFF
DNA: TGTGCCACGGGAACAGGGGCGTGGAATGAAAAACTGTTTTTT

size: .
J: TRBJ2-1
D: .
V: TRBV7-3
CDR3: CASSRSGEQFF
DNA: TGTGCCAGCAGCCGATCGGGGGAGCAGTTCTTC

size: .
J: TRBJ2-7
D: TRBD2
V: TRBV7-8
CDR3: CASSFELAEPYEQYF
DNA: TGTGCCAGCAGCTTCGAACTAGCGGAACCCTACGAGCAGTACTTC

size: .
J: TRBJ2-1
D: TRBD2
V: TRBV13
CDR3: CASSLPGTSERDGTYNEQFF
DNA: TGTGCCAGCAGCCTACCCGGGACTAGCGAGAGGGATGGAACCTACAATGAGCAGTTCTTC

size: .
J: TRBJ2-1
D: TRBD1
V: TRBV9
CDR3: CASSVGKGAFNEQFF
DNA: TGTGCCAGCAGCGTAGGTAAGGGGGCGTTCAATGAGCAGTTCTTC

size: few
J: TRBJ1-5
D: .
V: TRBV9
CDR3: CASSRSTKDGSPQHF
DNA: TGTGCCAGCAGCCGATCCACTAAAGACGGCTCACCCCAGCATTTT

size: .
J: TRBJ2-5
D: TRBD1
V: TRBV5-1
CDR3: CASSLPGTGFVETQYF
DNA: TGCGCCAGCAGCTTACCCGGGACAGGGTTCGTGGAGACCCAGTACTTC

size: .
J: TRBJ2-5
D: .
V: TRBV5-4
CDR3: CASSLRAAGQETQYF
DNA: TGTGCCAGCAGCCTGAGAGCGGCAGGCCAAGAGACCCAGTACTTC

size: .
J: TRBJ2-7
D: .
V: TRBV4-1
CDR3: CASSQGRALVEQYF
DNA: TGCGCCAGCAGCCAAGGAAGAGCTCTCGTCGAGCAGTACTTC

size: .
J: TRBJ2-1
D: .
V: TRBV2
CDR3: CASARGSSYNEQFF
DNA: TGTGCCAGTGCTCGGGGGAGCTCCTACAATGAGCAGTTCTTC

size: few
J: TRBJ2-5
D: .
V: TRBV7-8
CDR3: CASSLVRDSVGTQYF
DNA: TGTGCCAGCAGCTTAGTCCGGGACTCGGTTGGGACCCAGTACTTC

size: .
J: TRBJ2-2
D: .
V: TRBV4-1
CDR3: CASSQDRDFLGTGELFF
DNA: TGCGCCAGCAGCCAAGATCGGGACTTTCTTGGGACCGGGGAGCTGTTTTTT

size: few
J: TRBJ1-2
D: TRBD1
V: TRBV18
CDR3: CASSEQGDYGYTF
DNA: TGTGCCAGCTCAGAACAGGGGGACTATGGCTACACCTTC

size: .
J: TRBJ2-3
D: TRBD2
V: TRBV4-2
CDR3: CASSQELAGGSTDTQYF
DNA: TGTGCCAGCAGCCAAGAATTAGCGGGAGGTTCCACAGATACGCAGTATTTT

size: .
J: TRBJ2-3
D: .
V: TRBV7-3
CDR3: CASSPGLGSTDTQYF
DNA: TGTGCCAGCAGCCCTGGACTGGGGAGCACAGATACACAGTATTTT

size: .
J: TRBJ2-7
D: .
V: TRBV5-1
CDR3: CASSSDYEQYF
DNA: TGCGCCAGCAGCTCAGACTACGAGCAGTACTTC

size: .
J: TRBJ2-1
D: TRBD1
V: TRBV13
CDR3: CASSARGQGGFNEQFF
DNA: TGTGCCAGCAGCGCCAGGGGACAGGGGGGATTCAATGAGCAGTTCTTC

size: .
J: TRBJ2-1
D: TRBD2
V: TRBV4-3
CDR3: CASSQDWREFTNEQFF
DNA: TGCGCCAGCAGCCAAGATTGGCGGGAGTTTACCAATGAGCAGTTCTTC

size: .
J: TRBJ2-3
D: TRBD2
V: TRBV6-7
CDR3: CASSYSGTSLFTDTQYF
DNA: TGTGCCAGCAGTTACTCCGGGACTAGCCTATTCACAGATACGCAGTATTTT

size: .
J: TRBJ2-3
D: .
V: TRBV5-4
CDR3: CASSALSDTQYF
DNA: TGTGCCAGCAGCGCGCTATCGGATACGCAGTATTTT

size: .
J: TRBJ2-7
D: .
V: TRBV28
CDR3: CASSLRDPGYEQYF
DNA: TGTGCCAGCAGTTTGCGGGACCCAGGGTACGAGCAGTACTTC

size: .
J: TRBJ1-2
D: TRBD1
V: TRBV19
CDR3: CASSSGTAIWGYTF
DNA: TGTGCCAGTAGTTCAGGGACAGCCATTTGGGGCTACACCTTC

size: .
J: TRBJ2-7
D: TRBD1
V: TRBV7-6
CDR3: CASSPRTGNSYEQYF
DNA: TGTGCCAGCAGCCCACGGACAGGGAACTCCTACGAGCAGTACTTC

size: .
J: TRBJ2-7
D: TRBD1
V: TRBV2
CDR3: CASSTGGQGHEQYF
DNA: TGTGCCAGCAGTACTGGGGGACAGGGACACGAGCAGTACTTC

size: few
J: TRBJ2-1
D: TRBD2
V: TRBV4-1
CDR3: CASSKGLAGGGSSYNEQFF
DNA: TGCGCCAGCAGCAAGGGACTAGCGGGAGGGGGGAGCTCCTACAATGAGCAGTTCTTC

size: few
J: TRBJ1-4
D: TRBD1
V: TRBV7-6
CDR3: CASSLGTGLNEKLFF
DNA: TGTGCCAGCAGCTTAGGGACAGGGCTTAATGAAAAACTGTTTTTT

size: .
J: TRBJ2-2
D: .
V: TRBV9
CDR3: CASSVGLSPNTGGLFF
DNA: TGTGCCAGCAGCGTAGGGTTAAGCCCGAACACCGGGGGGCTGTTTTTT

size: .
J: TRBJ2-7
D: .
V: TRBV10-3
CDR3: CAISDASQRISYEQYF
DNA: TGTGCCATCAGTGATGCGAGTCAGAGGATCTCCTACGAGCAGTACTTC

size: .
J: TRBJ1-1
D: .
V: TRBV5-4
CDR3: CASSAGILNTEAFF
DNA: TGTGCCAGCAGTGCAGGGATTCTGAACACTGAAGCTTTCTTT

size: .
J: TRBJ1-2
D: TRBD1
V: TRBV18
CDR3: CASSADREGYGYTF
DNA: TGTGCCAGCTCAGCGGACAGGGAAGGCTATGGCTACACCTTC

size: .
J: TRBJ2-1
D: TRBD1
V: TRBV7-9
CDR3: CASRAGQGAYNEQFF
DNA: TGTGCCAGCAGAGCGGGACAGGGGGCTTACAATGAGCAGTTCTTC

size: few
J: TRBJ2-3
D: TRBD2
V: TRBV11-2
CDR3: CASSRTAAGRADTQYF
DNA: TGTGCCAGCAGCCGGACTGCCGCGGGGAGGGCAGATACGCAGTATTTT

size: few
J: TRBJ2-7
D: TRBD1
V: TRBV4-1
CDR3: CASSQGQGSYEQYF
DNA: TGCGCCAGCAGCCAAGGACAGGGTAGCTACGAGCAGTACTTC

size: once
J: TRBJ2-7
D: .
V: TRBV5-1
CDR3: CASSLGGDSYEQYF
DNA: TGCGCCAGCAGCTTGGGGGGGGACTCCTACGAGCAGTACTTC

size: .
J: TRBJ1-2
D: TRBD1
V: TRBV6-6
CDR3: CASRRTGETHGYTF
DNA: TGTGCCAGCAGAAGGACAGGGGAAACTCATGGCTACACCTTC

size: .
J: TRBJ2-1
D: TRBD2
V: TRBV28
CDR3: CASSTIAGGLYNEQFF
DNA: TGTGCCAGCAGCACAATAGCGGGAGGGCTGTACAATGAGCAGTTCTTC

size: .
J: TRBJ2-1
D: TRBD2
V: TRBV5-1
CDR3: CASSRTSGKPYNEQFF
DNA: TGCGCCAGCAGCCGGACTAGCGGGAAGCCCTACAATGAGCAGTTCTTC

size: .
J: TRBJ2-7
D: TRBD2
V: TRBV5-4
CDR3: CASTWSSGSPLVGEQYF
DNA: TGTGCCAGCACCTGGTCTAGCGGGAGTCCGTTGGTGGGGGAGCAGTACTTC

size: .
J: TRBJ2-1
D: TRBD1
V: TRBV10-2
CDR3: CASSGAGTVYNEQFF
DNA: TGCGCCAGCAGTGGCGCCGGGACAGTCTACAATGAGCAGTTCTTC

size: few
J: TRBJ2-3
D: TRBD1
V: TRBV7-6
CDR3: CASSQGTGETDTQYF
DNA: TGTGCCAGCAGCCAAGGGACAGGGGAGACAGATACGCAGTATTTT

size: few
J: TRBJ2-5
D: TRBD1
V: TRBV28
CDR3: CASSSRGRMQETQYF
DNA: TGTGCCAGCAGTTCCAGGGGGCGCATGCAAGAGACCCAGTACTTC

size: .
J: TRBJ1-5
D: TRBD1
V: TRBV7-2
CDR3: CASSLNPGGREPQHF
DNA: TGTGCCAGCAGCCTAAACCCAGGGGGCAGGGAGCCCCAGCATTTT

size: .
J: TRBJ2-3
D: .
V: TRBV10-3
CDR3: CAISDWGSGSTDTQYF
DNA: TGTGCCATCAGTGATTGGGGGAGCGGGAGCACAGATACGCAGTATTTT

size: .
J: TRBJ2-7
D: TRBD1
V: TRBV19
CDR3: CASSPGTGDREQYF
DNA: TGTGCCAGTAGCCCGGGGACAGGGGATCGCGAGCAGTACTTC

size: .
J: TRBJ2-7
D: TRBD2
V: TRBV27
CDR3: CASSLTSGPYEQYF
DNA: TGTGCCAGCAGTTTGACTAGCGGTCCCTACGAGCAGTACTTC

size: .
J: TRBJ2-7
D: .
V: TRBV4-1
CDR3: CASSQDEGPYEQYF
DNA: TGCGCCAGCAGCCAAGACGAGGGCCCCTACGAGCAGTACTTC

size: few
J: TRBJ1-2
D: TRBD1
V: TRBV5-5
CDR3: CASSSQGMNRYGYTF
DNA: TGTGCCAGCAGCTCACAGGGGATGAACCGATATGGCTACACCTTC

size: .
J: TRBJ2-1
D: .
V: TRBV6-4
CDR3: CASSTGSSPYNEQFF
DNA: TGTGCCAGCAGTACAGGGTCCTCGCCTTACAATGAGCAGTTCTTC

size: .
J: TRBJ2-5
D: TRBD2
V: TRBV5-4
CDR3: CASSMTSGSGETQYF
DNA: TGTGCCAGCAGCATGACTAGCGGGAGCGGGGAGACCCAGTACTTC

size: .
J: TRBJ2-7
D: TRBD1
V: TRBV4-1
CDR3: CASSQVPGQGSEQYF
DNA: TGCGCCAGCAGCCAAGTACCGGGACAGGGTTCCGAGCAGTACTTC

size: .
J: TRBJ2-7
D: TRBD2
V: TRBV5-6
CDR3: CASSLVLAGAYEQYF
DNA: TGTGCCAGCAGCTTGGTCCTAGCGGGAGCCTACGAGCAGTACTTC

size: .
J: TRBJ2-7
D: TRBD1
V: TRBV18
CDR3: CASSPPERTGGHEQYF
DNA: TGTGCCAGCTCACCACCGGAAAGGACAGGGGGCCACGAGCAGTACTTC